This entry lists 14 T cell receptor beta chains sequenced from one sample in a study of vaccination and CD4 T cells after COVID-19. Treatment of the sample: approximately 9-day PBMC culture with coronavirus spike peptide pools or control peptides (ViraFEST assay). The Oncomine TCR Beta short-read assay was applied to DNA of cultured CD4+ T cells. TCRdb recomputed calls from the PCR reads with MiXCR, one row per CDR3 protein. The sample lists about 12,000 distinct CDR3 sequences, approximately 54% occurring once. These receptors lack a known antigen. This sample comprised cultured CD4+ T cells from blood, obtained after SARS-CoV-2 vaccination. These receptors came from a human donor with COVID-19.

V usage is TRBV20-1 and J usage is TRBJ1-5, with 8 bases lining up with TRBD1. CDR1 is DFQATT, CDR2 SNEGSKA, per germline (reference sequence). After removal of 4 bases from V and 2 bases from J, the junction contained 1 base not matched to a gene. CDR3 length equals 13 residues. For the CDR3, the DNA is TGCAGTGCTAAGACAGGGGGCAATCAGCCCCAGCATTTT. It specifies CSAKTGGNQPQHF.

The rearrangement links TRBV7-9 to TRBJ1-3; perhaps TRBD1 as D (6 bases). V was shortened by 2 bases and J by 3 bases, with 17 bases between the two germline ends. This CDR3 is 17 amino acids long. Germline CDR1 and CDR2: SEHNR and FQNEAQ (reference sequence). The CDR3 loop is CASSLLGAAEGGNTIYF. The CDR3 region has the DNA TGTGCCAGCAGCTTATTGGGGGCGGCTGAAGGTGGAAACACCATATATTTT.

A few counts support this clonotype. V and J are TRBV10-3 and TRBJ1-2, with D maybe TRBD1 (6 bases). The germline V gene has CDR1 ENHRY and CDR2 SYGVKD. CDR3 length: 13 residues. The chain's CDR3 is CATREGGEGGYTF. The CDR3 DNA reads TGTGCAACTCGAGAGGGGGGCGAGGGTGGCTACACCTTC.

The genes are TRBV10-3 and TRBJ2-3; D not certain. Trimming pared 3 bases from V and 0 bases from J, leaving 4 bases between. CDR1 is ENHRY, CDR2 SYGVKD, per germline. The CDR3 extends over 13 amino acids. The CDR3 is CAISDKSTDTQYF. In DNA, the CDR3 is TGTGCCATCAGTGACAAGAGCACAGATACGCAGTATTTT.

The chain links TRBV12-3 or TRBV12-4 to TRBJ2-2; 8 bases agree with TRBD1. V shed 6 bases, J shed 4 bases, and the junction held 4 bases outside the gene matches. The CDR3 consists of 14 residues. CDR3 DNA sequence: TGTGCCAGCAGGGGACAGGTAACCACCGGGGAGCTGTTTTTT. Translated: CASRGQVTTGELFF.

This clonotype was observed once. J is TRBJ1-2 and V is TRBV2; possible D gene TRBD1, 5 bases. The CDR3 has 14 residues. CDR1 and CDR2 (germline): SNHLY, FYNNEI. V dropped 8 bases and J dropped 6 bases, with 19 bases sitting between them. CDR3 DNA: TGTGCCAGCGAAAGACAGACAGACGCCCATGGCTACACCTTC. Residues: CASERQTDAHGYTF.

Notes on this clonotype: Compared with germline, one end of the junction differs, possibly owing to a read error. This rearrangement joins TRBV6-5 to TRBJ2-4; D is undetermined. CDR1 and CDR2 (germline): MNHEY, SVGAGI. This CDR3 spans 13 amino acids. DNA for the CDR3: TGTGCCGGCAGTTACTCCATCGGTCACATTCAGTACTTC. Translated: CAGSYSIGHIQYF.

There are a few counts of this clonotype. The chain carries TRBV7-9 and TRBJ1-1; possibly TRBD1 for D (6 bases). The CDR3 has 14 amino acids. CDR1 and CDR2 from the germline V gene are SEHNR and FQNEAQ (reference sequence). V shed 5 bases and J shed 4 bases, with 14 bases lying between them. CDR3 nucleotides: TGTGCCAGCAGCACCTGGAGGGGGAGCACTGAAGCTTTCTTT. It encodes CASSTWRGSTEAFF.

This clonotype was seen a few times. The chain has TRBV7-3 and TRBJ2-3; the D gene is possibly TRBD2 (6 bases). V was shortened by 5 bases and J by 4 bases, with 10 bases between the two germline ends. The CDR3 covers 13 residues. Germline CDR1 is SGHTA and CDR2 is FQGTGA. The chain's CDR3 is CASSAGTPDTQYF. Here the CDR3 DNA reads TGTGCCAGCAGCGCCGGGACTCCAGATACGCAGTATTTT.

The chain has TRBV7-6 and TRBJ1-6; D is possibly TRBD1 (5 bases). The CDR3 has 14 amino acids. The germline V gene has CDR1 SGHVS and CDR2 FNYEAQ. V lost 3 bases and J 7 bases, leaving 10 bases between the germline ends. CDR3 DNA sequence: TGTGCCAGCAGCTTCGAGGGGACCAATTCACCCCTCCACTTT. Amino acid sequence: CASSFEGTNSPLHF. The full variable domain, completed using reference TRBV7-6 and TRBJ1-6, is GAGVSQSPRYKVTKRGQDVALRCDPISGHVSLYWYRQALGQGPEFLTYFNYEAQQDKSGLPNDRFSAERPEGSISTLTIQRTEQRDSAMYRCASSFEGTNSPLHFGNGTRLTVT.

V and J are TRBV19 and TRBJ2-3; TRBD1 aligns across 9 bases. The CDR3 length is 18 residues. Germline V gene data show CDR1 as LNHDA and CDR2 as SQIVND (reference sequence). V gave up 5 bases and J gave up 14 bases; unmatched junction bases: 26. The CDR3 bases are TGTGCCAGTAGTCCCAAGGGGCTGGGGACAGGGTTGTTAGTCGGTCCGTATTTT. Protein product: CASSPKGLGTGLLVGPYF.

The CDR3 here is CASRLDRGLGSPLHF. The CDR3 DNA reads TGTGCCAGCAGGTTGGACAGGGGGTTAGGTTCACCCCTCCACTTT. This chain uses TRBV6-1 with TRBJ1-6, with TRBD1 matching 10 bases. Germline V gene data show CDR1 as MNHNS and CDR2 as SASEGT. The CDR3 is 15 amino acids. The V and J ends lost 6 bases and 9 bases, in that order; junction bases with no gene match: 8.

The chain has TRBV25-1 and TRBJ2-3; D perhaps matches TRBD2 (7 bases). This CDR3 region has 14 residues. With 5 bases removed from V and 1 base from J, the gap between germline ends came to 10 bases. CDR1 and CDR2 from the germline V gene are MGHDK and SYGVNS. The CDR3 reads CASSKGGGTDTQYF. In DNA, the CDR3 is TGTGCCAGCAGTAAAGGGGGGGGCACAGATACGCAGTATTTT.

The chain couples TRBV12-3 or TRBV12-4 to TRBJ1-5; 8 bases are a match to TRBD1. V was pared by 4 bases and J by 8 bases, with 10 bases of the junction left unmatched. The CDR3 sequence is 15 residues long. This CDR3 reads CASSSGQGNREPQHF. The CDR3, as DNA: TGTGCCAGCAGTTCAGGACAGGGTAACCGGGAGCCCCAGCATTTT.